One sample yielded the 4 T cell receptor beta chains listed below, sequenced in a study of regulatory T cells in long-lasting Graves disease. Researchers made TCR beta libraries by using iRepertoire HTBI primers and running Arm-PCR on CDR3 regions. Using its own MiXCR run on the multiplex PCR reads, TCRdb lists one record per CDR3 protein. The sample shows around 400,000 distinct CDR3 sequences, roughly a quarter of them seen only once. The time point denotes: persistent/refractory GD, antithyroid drugs over 5 years with positive TRAb. PBMC RNA served as the TCR library source. The specimen comprised peripheral blood mononuclear cells (PBMCs), sampled when the disease was refractory, from a patient treated with antithyroid drugs. The receptors come from a female donor with Graves disease.

This rearrangement joins TRBV14 to TRBJ2-5; perhaps TRBD2 as D (5 bases). V lost 5 bases, J lost 4 bases, and 20 bases lay in between. CDR3 length equals 16 residues. Germline-derived CDR1 and CDR2 are SGHDN and FVKESK. The CDR3 DNA reads as TGTGCCAGCAGCGGGCGCGGTAGCGCACAACGAGAGACCCAGTACTTC. Protein sequence: CASSGRGSAQRETQYF.

This clonotype was detected only a few times. This chain joins TRBV5-1 and TRBJ2-2; D remains unclear. In germline, CDR1 is SGHRS, CDR2 YFSETQ. Trimming removed 0 bases at V and 4 bases at J, with 10 bases between. CDR3 length equals 15 residues. CDR3 sequence (DNA): TGCGCCAGCAGCTTGGGACACCTTGTCACCGGGGAGCTGTTTTTT. Amino acid sequence: CASSLGHLVTGELFF.

At least ten counts were recorded for this clonotype. V and J are TRBV7-2 and TRBJ2-2; D perhaps matches TRBD1 (6 bases). The CDR3 totals 15 residues. Germline V CDR1 and CDR2: SGHTA, FQGNSA. The V end lost 5 bases, the J end lost 5 bases, and 15 bases lay between the germline ends. CDR3 sequence reads: CASSGTDSTTGELFF. DNA of the CDR3: TGTGCCAGCAGCGGAACGGACAGTACAACCGGGGAGCTGTTTTTT. The full variable domain, in which reference TRBV7-2 and TRBJ2-2 provide the parts outside the CDR3, is GAGVSQSPSNKVTEKGKDVELRCDPISGHTALYWYRQSLGQGLEFLIYFQGNSAPDKSGLPSDRFSAERTGGSVSTLTIQRTQQEDSAVYLCASSGTDSTTGELFFGEGSRLTVL.

In its sample, this clonotype was seen many times. The chain is built from TRBV2 and TRBJ1-6; tentative D call: TRBD1 (5 bases). The CDR3 sequence is 14 residues long. Germline-derived CDR1 and CDR2 are SNHLY and FYNNEI. Trimming shortened V by 6 bases and J by 7 bases, and 13 bases separated the two germline ends. The CDR3 region is CASRGGIANSPLHF. Here the CDR3 DNA reads TGTGCCAGCAGGGGGGGGATCGCGAATTCACCCCTCCACTTT.